This T cell receptor beta chain was sequenced during a study of T-cell memory formation after mild COVID-19. Study-level findings and limits: Clones that shrank (day 15 to 85) were balanced CD4/CD8, whereas later expanders leaned CD4+. Some clones that responded turned up in pre-infection memory, which suggests that cross-reactive memory joined in. The study found contracting CD4+ clones mainly in CM and EM and contracting CD8+ clones in EMRA.

The CDR3 spans 16 residues. Germline V lookup: CDR1 SNHLY, CDR2 FYNNEI. Losses at the gene ends were 10 bases for V and 2 bases for J; bases not matched to a gene: 16. This clonotype has just a few counts. Its cognate antigen is unknown. TCRalpha and TCRbeta libraries used 5'RACE with constant-segment primers and UMIs. TCRdb used MiXCR to reprocess the 5' RACE reads, holding one entry per CDR3 protein. The sample shows more than 300,000 distinct CDR3 sequences, around 15% of them seen only once. Sample: PBMCs or a T cell subset sorted from them (not recorded which). The clonotype was recovered from a man aged 18 to 29 who had mild COVID-19 (a few samples of this study predate the infection). Cell type and time point are not known. The chain joins TRBV2 to TRBJ2-5; 7 nucleotides line up with TRBD1. The DNA for the CDR3 is TGTGCCACCACCAAGAGCCGGGACAGCCGACAAGAGACCCAGTACTTC. Protein sequence: CATTKSRDSRQETQYF.